These 26 T cell receptor beta chains were sequenced from one sample in a study of blood T cell repertoires in COVID-19. Produced via immunoSEQ multiplex PCR; TCRdb's table is partial and in-frame only. This table holds 240,000 or so clones, 82% found once. The source material was peripheral blood. Receptors originate from a woman aged 55-70 years with active or convalescent COVID-19.

The V and J genes are TRBV30 and TRBJ2-1; 8 positions agree with TRBD2. This CDR3 is 14 amino acids long. Germline values: CDR1 GTSNPN, CDR2 SVGIG (reference sequence). CDR3 amino acids: CAPPIAGQHNEQFF. CDR3 bases: TGTGCTCCACCTATAGCGGGGCAACACAATGAGCAGTTCTTC.

The CDR3 bases are TGCGCCAGCAGCCTCCCTGCCCCCAGGGGCCTTAATTCACCCCTCCACTTT. It specifies CASSLPAPRGLNSPLHF. The chain has TRBV4-1 and TRBJ1-6; weak D call: TRBD1 (6 bases). Germline CDR1 and CDR2: MGHRA and YSYEKL. The CDR3 length is 17 residues. The germline V and J ends were trimmed by 4 bases and 6 bases, with 19 bases remaining between them.

This chain connects TRBV5-1 to TRBJ2-2; TRBD1 might be the D (5 bases). V shed 2 bases and J shed 6 bases, with 17 bases lying between them. This CDR3 has 16 amino acids. Per the germline V gene, CDR1 is SGHRS and CDR2 is YFSETQ. The CDR3 nucleotides read TGCGCCAGCAGCTTTCAGGGTCCACTGGGGTCCGGGGAGCTGTTTTTT. It codes for CASSFQGPLGSGELFF.

The rearrangement joins TRBV30 to TRBJ1-1; the match to TRBD1 covers 7 bases. CDR1 is GTSNPN, CDR2 SVGIG, per germline (reference sequence). CDR3 size: 15 residues. V gave up 0 bases and J gave up 2 bases; unmatched junction bases: 6. This CDR3 reads CAWSVLRGRNTEAFF. CDR3 nucleotide sequence: TGTGCCTGGAGTGTACTTAGGGGGCGTAACACTGAAGCTTTCTTT.

The rearrangement joins TRBV25-1 to TRBJ1-1; maybe TRBD1 (5 bases). CDR1 MGHDK and CDR2 SYGVNS come from the germline V gene. CDR3 length: 15 residues. V lost 7 bases and J 0 bases, leaving 15 bases between the germline ends. For the CDR3, the DNA is TGTGCCAGCACAGGGCGGGGCGGCATGAACACTGAAGCTTTCTTT. It yields the protein CASTGRGGMNTEAFF.

This clone was picked up a small number of times. V usage is TRBV7-9 and J usage is TRBJ2-1; 10 bases align to TRBD2. The CDR3 is 13 residues long. J was trimmed by 10 bases and V by 3 bases; bases with no gene match: 3. From germline, CDR1 is SEHNR and CDR2 FQNEAQ (reference sequence). CDR3 in amino acids: CASSFSGGPEQFF. CDR3 bases: TGTGCCAGCAGCTTTAGCGGGGGGCCCGAGCAGTTCTTC.

This chain links TRBV27 with TRBJ1-5, with D perhaps TRBD1 (5 bases). The CDR3 has 15 amino acids. V dropped 6 bases and J dropped 0 bases, with 12 bases sitting between them. Germline CDR1 is MNHEY and CDR2 is SMNVEV (reference sequence). CDR3 in DNA: TGTGCCAGCAGCGCGGACATTCATAGCAATCAGCCCCAGCATTTT. This codes for CASSADIHSNQPQHF.

J is TRBJ2-1 and V is TRBV7-3; TRBD2 is a possible D gene (6 bases). The CDR3 runs to 13 residues. Trimming removed 5 bases from V and 7 bases from J, with 12 bases in between. CDR1 and CDR2 from the germline V gene are SGHTA and FQGTGA. In nucleotides, the CDR3 is TGTGCCAGCAGCCTAGGGACTTTTAATGAGCAGTTCTTC. Its translation: CASSLGTFNEQFF.

The V and J genes are TRBV4-3 and TRBJ1-1; TRBD1 is a possible D gene (6 bases). This CDR3 has 15 residues. Germline V lookup: CDR1 LGHNA, CDR2 YSLEER. Between the trimmed V and J ends, which lost 2 bases and 0 bases, there was a span of 10 bases. The DNA of the CDR3 is TGCGCCAGCAGCCAACAAACAGGGTTGAACACTGAAGCTTTCTTT. This encodes CASSQQTGLNTEAFF.

The chain is built from TRBV7-9 and TRBJ1-4; D not resolved. The CDR3 runs 13 residues. CDR1 and CDR2 from the germline V gene are SEHNR and FQNEAQ (reference sequence). V gave up 3 bases and J gave up 5 bases, with 7 bases separating them. This chain's CDR3 is CASSLTPNEKLFF. Written as DNA, the CDR3 is TGTGCCAGCAGCTTGACACCGAATGAAAAACTGTTTTTT.

The CDR3, as DNA: TGTGCCAGCAGTCCCAGGGGGCGCGTCTTGGCCGGGGAGCTGTTTTTT. It translates to CASSPRGRVLAGELFF. The chain is built from TRBV27 and TRBJ2-2; the match to TRBD1 covers 8 bases. The CDR3 totals 16 residues. In germline, CDR1 is MNHEY, CDR2 SMNVEV (reference sequence). Unmatched junction bases numbered 11, after V lost 5 bases and J lost 6 bases.

This clone has a single count. This chain uses TRBV12-3 or TRBV12-4 with TRBJ1-2, with D unresolved. This CDR3 is 13 amino acids long. Trimming pared 6 bases from V and 2 bases from J, leaving 10 bases between. CDR3 protein: CASRLEGNYGYTF. The CDR3 bases are TGTGCCAGCAGGCTAGAGGGAAACTATGGCTACACCTTC.

The J gene is TRBJ1-2, the V gene TRBV7-2; D is uncertain. The CDR3 length is 13 residues. In germline, CDR1 is SGHTA, CDR2 FQGNSA. V shed 5 bases and J shed 5 bases, with 12 bases lying between them. Here the CDR3 reads CASSPGRRYGYTF. CDR3 DNA: TGTGCCAGCAGCCCCGGGAGGCGGTATGGCTACACCTTC.

The sample holds a few counts of this clone. This chain connects TRBV7-2 to TRBJ1-6; no definite D call. The CDR3 length is 14 residues. V gave up 1 base and J gave up 5 bases, with 6 bases separating them. Per germline, CDR1 SGHTA and CDR2 FQGNSA. The CDR3 spells CASSLGTHNSPLHF. In nucleotides, the CDR3 is TGTGCCAGCAGCTTAGGGACTCATAATTCACCCCTCCACTTT.

The rearrangement uses TRBV7-2 and TRBJ2-1, with D tentatively TRBD1 (6 bases). Trimming took 11 bases from V and 0 from J, leaving 14 bases between them. CDR1 and CDR2 (germline): SGHTA, FQGNSA. The CDR3 is made up of 14 amino acids. The CDR3 reads CASRGGRSYNEQFF. DNA for the CDR3: TGTGCCTCCAGGGGCGGGCGCTCCTACAATGAGCAGTTCTTC.

The genes are TRBV27 and TRBJ2-2, with TRBD2 identical over 11 bases. The CDR3 has 17 residues. The V segment lost 2 bases and the J segment 5 bases; nucleotides outside the gene matches: 7. Germline V gives CDR1 MNHEY, CDR2 SMNVEV (reference sequence). For the CDR3, the DNA is TGTGCCAGCAGTTTAGTTAGCGGGGGGGCCGGAACCGGGGAGCTGTTTTTT. This encodes CASSLVSGGAGTGELFF.

This sequence joins TRBV21-1 and TRBJ2-7; the table's D call, TRBD1, has no DNA check behind it. TRBV21-1 is tagged as a pseudogene. This CDR3 contains 15 residues. DNA for the CDR3: TGTGCCAGCAGCAAAGTAACAGGGGTAGGGTACGAGCAGTACTTC. Its translation is CASSKVTGVGYEQYF.

The genes are TRBV2 and TRBJ1-3; unclear D gene. The V and J ends lost 2 bases and 4 bases respectively, with 9 bases between them. The CDR3 runs 14 residues. Looked up from germline, CDR1 is SNHLY and CDR2 is FYNNEI. CDR3: CASSEREAGNTIYF. The DNA of the CDR3 is TGTGCCAGCAGTGAACGGGAAGCCGGAAACACCATATATTTT.

The chain links TRBV10-2 to TRBJ1-5; D might be TRBD1 (5 bases). Trimming removed 3 bases from V and 4 bases from J, with 10 bases in between. There are 14 residues in the CDR3. CDR1 is WSHSY, CDR2 SAAADI, per germline. The CDR3 DNA sequence: TGCGCCAGCAGTGATCGGGGGTCGAATCAGCCCCAGCATTTT. It specifies CASSDRGSNQPQHF.

The chain joins TRBV4-3 to TRBJ2-3; 11 bases match TRBD2. Germline V CDR1 and CDR2: LGHNA, YSLEER. The CDR3 is 16 amino acids. V was clipped by 4 bases and J by 2 bases; unmatched bases: 5. This chain's CDR3 is CASSPLAGVYTDTQYF. The DNA of the CDR3 is TGCGCCAGCAGCCCACTAGCGGGGGTGTACACAGATACGCAGTATTTT.

The chain couples TRBV30 to TRBJ1-4; D remains unclear. The V gene's germline CDR1 is GTSNPN and CDR2 SVGIG (reference sequence). The V gene lost 1 base and the J gene lost 0 bases, with 12 bases spanning the gap. The CDR3 is 16 amino acids. CDR3 sequence (DNA): TGTGCCTGGAGTGGGAGCCGGGGATCAACTAATGAAAAACTGTTTTTT. This codes for CAWSGSRGSTNEKLFF.

This clone was counted a few times. The chain carries TRBV6-5 and TRBJ2-2; 11 nucleotides line up with TRBD1. The CDR3 runs 15 residues. Unmatched junction bases numbered 5, after V lost 9 bases and J lost 2 bases. Germline lookup yields CDR1 MNHEY and CDR2 SVGAGI. The CDR3 sequence is CARAGTGGNTGELFF. CDR3 sequence (DNA): TGTGCCAGGGCGGGGACAGGGGGTAACACCGGGGAGCTGTTTTTT.

The gene calls are TRBV27 and TRBJ2-7; D perhaps matches TRBD2 (6 bases). From germline, CDR1 is MNHEY and CDR2 SMNVEV (reference sequence). The CDR3 sequence is 14 residues long. The V gene lost 3 bases and the J gene lost 4 bases, with 13 bases spanning the gap. CDR3 loop: CASSFGGTRYEQYF. The CDR3 DNA follows: TGTGCCAGCAGTTTTGGGGGGACCCGATACGAGCAGTACTTC.

This chain uses TRBV4-1 with TRBJ1-6, with TRBD1 as a possible D gene (5 bases). V lost 0 bases, J lost 0 bases, and 18 bases lay in between. CDR1 is MGHRA, CDR2 YSYEKL, per germline. The CDR3 is 20 amino acids. The chain's CDR3 is CASSQEEVTDSSSYNSPLHF. CDR3 in DNA: TGCGCCAGCAGCCAAGAAGAGGTGACAGACTCGAGCTCCTATAATTCACCCCTCCACTTT.

The V gene is TRBV18, the J gene TRBJ2-3; TRBD1 matches 10 bases. CDR3 length equals 15 residues. CDR1 KGHSH and CDR2 LQKENI come from the germline V gene. The V gene end was trimmed by 6 bases and the J gene end by 5 bases; junction bases not matched to a gene: 8. The CDR3 sequence: CASSTRQGAEDTQYF. In nucleotides, the CDR3 is TGTGCCAGCTCCACCCGACAGGGGGCGGAAGATACGCAGTATTTT.

The rearrangement links TRBV28 to TRBJ2-7, with 7 bases fitting TRBD1. CDR3 length equals 13 residues. Germline trimming cut 3 bases from V and 3 bases from J; bases unmatched to any gene: 2. The germline gives CDR1 MDHEN, CDR2 SYDVKM. The CDR3 coding sequence is TGTGCCAGCAGTTTGGCAGGGGGCTACGAGCAGTACTTC. Protein: CASSLAGGYEQYF.